A selection of T cell receptor beta chains follows, all from one sample in a study of T cells in Graves' hyperthyroidism and ophthalmopathy. MiXCR, applied by TCRdb to the multiplex PCR reads, yields one record per CDR3 protein. The sample has 250,000 to 300,000 distinct CDR3 sequences, around 19% seen once. Sequenced input: blood. All receptors derive from a man in his fifties with Graves' ophthalmopathy. Both conserved end residues are part of each CDR3. The D gene is left open where the match is weak. A row's size may be missing; if present it is once, few, many or a size class.

CDR3 protein	CDR3 DNA	V gene	J gene	D gene	CDR3 length	clone size
CSASVFRGTDTQYF	TGCAGTGCTAGCGTCTTTCGGGGCACAGATACGCAGTATTTT	TRBV20-1	TRBJ2-3	NA	14	many
CASRRTGKVSEAFF	TGTGCCAGCAGAAGGACAGGGAAAGTGTCTGAAGCTTTCTTT	TRBV6-1	TRBJ1-1	TRBD1	14	NA
CASSINILLNQPQHF	TGTGCCAGTAGTATAAACATACTCCTCAATCAGCCCCAGCATTTT	TRBV19	TRBJ1-5	NA	15	NA
CASSAGDRGYYGYTF	TGTGCCAGCAGCGCAGGGGACAGGGGATACTATGGCTACACCTTC	TRBV28	TRBJ1-2	TRBD1	15	many
CSAPDTFGEKLFF	TGCAGTGCTCCGGACACTTTTGGGGAAAAACTGTTTTTT	TRBV20-1	TRBJ1-4	NA	13	few
CSARRWDRDNSPLHF	TGCAGTGCTAGACGCTGGGACAGGGATAATTCACCCCTCCACTTT	TRBV20-1	TRBJ1-6	TRBD1	15	few
CASSARYNEQFF	TGTGCCAGCAGTGCACGGTACAATGAGCAGTTCTTC	TRBV2	TRBJ2-1	NA	12	few
CSARDATGTSGKDEQFF	TGCAGTGCTAGAGATGCGACCGGGACTAGCGGGAAGGATGAGCAGTTCTTC	TRBV20-1	TRBJ2-1	TRBD2	17	NA
CASSQMGQRRDYGYTF	TGTGCCAGCAGTCAAATGGGCCAAAGGAGGGACTATGGCTACACCTTC	TRBV6-2/TRBV6-3	TRBJ1-2	NA	16	few
CSGNGAWVETQYF	TGCAGTGGTAACGGAGCCTGGGTAGAGACCCAGTACTTC	TRBV20-1	TRBJ2-5	NA	13	many
CASSLGGGKETQYF	TGCGCCAGCAGCTTGGGTGGCGGGAAAGAGACCCAGTACTTC	TRBV5-1	TRBJ2-5	NA	14	NA
CASSLDRGGETQYF	TGTGCCAGCAGCCTCGACAGGGGCGGAGAGACCCAGTACTTC	TRBV9	TRBJ2-5	TRBD1	14	NA
CASKGQINQPQHF	TGTGCCAGTAAGGGACAGATAAATCAGCCCCAGCATTTT	TRBV19	TRBJ1-5	TRBD1	13	NA
CASKVWLAGENEQFF	TGTGCCAGCAAGGTATGGCTAGCGGGAGAGAATGAGCAGTTCTTC	TRBV28	TRBJ2-1	TRBD2	15	many
CASSTGESGYF	TGTGCCAGCAGTACAGGGGAGAGTGGGTACTTC	TRBV2	TRBJ2-4	TRBD1	11	few
CATSNGTENHEQFF	TGTGCCACCAGTAATGGGACAGAGAACCATGAGCAGTTCTTC	TRBV24-1	TRBJ2-1	TRBD1	14	NA
CASSNRVYNEQFF	TGTGCCAGCAGTAACAGGGTGTACAATGAGCAGTTCTTC	TRBV28	TRBJ2-1	NA	13	NA
CASSEWGQGAQNEKLFF	TGTGCCAGCAGTGAATGGGGACAGGGGGCGCAGAATGAAAAACTGTTTTTT	TRBV6-1	TRBJ1-4	TRBD1	17	medium-sized
CASSRIQAGGAGELFF	TGTGCCAGTAGTAGAATACAGGCGGGAGGCGCCGGGGAGCTGTTTTTT	TRBV19	TRBJ2-2	TRBD2	16	few
CASSYSTGGRMNTEAFF	TGTGCCAGCAGTTACTCGACTGGGGGACGTATGAACACTGAAGCTTTCTTT	TRBV6-2/TRBV6-3	TRBJ1-1	NA	17	few
CASTTGVVGDNEQFF	TGTGCCAGCACTACAGGGGTCGTTGGGGACAATGAGCAGTTCTTC	TRBV6-1	TRBJ2-1	TRBD1	15	NA
CSASPPSGSLYEQYF	TGCAGTGCTAGCCCCCCTAGCGGGAGTTTATACGAGCAGTACTTC	TRBV20-1	TRBJ2-7	TRBD2	15	few
CASSPGLAVYEQYF	TGTGCCAGCAGCCCCGGACTAGCGGTCTACGAGCAGTACTTC	TRBV11-3	TRBJ2-7	TRBD2	14	many
CASSHQLSLGGNEQFF	TGCGCCAGCAGCCACCAGTTATCACTCGGGGGGAATGAGCAGTTCTTC	TRBV4-1	TRBJ2-1	TRBD2	16	few
CASSYAPPGQVWPHEQYF	TGTGCCAGCAGTTACGCCCCCCCCGGGCAGGTCTGGCCCCACGAGCAGTACTTC	TRBV6-5	TRBJ2-7	NA	18	few
CASSLRQGATPLHF	TGTGCCAGCAGTTTACGACAGGGAGCGACACCCCTCCACTTT	TRBV27	TRBJ1-6	TRBD1	14	many
CASNPQGTGTEAFF	TGTGCCAGCAACCCACAGGGAACTGGGACTGAAGCTTTCTTT	TRBV6-1	TRBJ1-1	NA	14	NA
CSARDTGRGTEAFF	TGCAGTGCTAGAGATACAGGGAGGGGCACTGAAGCTTTCTTT	TRBV20-1	TRBJ1-1	NA	14	NA
CASSQTSGGTYNEQFF	TGTGCCAGCAGCCAGACCTCGGGCGGGACATACAATGAGCAGTTCTTC	TRBV3-1	TRBJ2-1	NA	16	many
CSGLGLAGELYEQYF	TGCAGCGGCCTAGGACTAGCGGGAGAGCTCTACGAGCAGTACTTC	TRBV29-1	TRBJ2-7	TRBD2	15	NA
CASSYSEPPGGYEQYF	TGTGCCAGCAGTTACTCGGAGCCTCCGGGAGGCTACGAGCAGTACTTC	TRBV6-5	TRBJ2-7	TRBD2	16	many
CASSGTGDTQYF	TGTGCCAGCAGTGGGACGGGGGATACGCAGTATTTT	TRBV9	TRBJ2-3	NA	12	few
CAISDSRRDMYEQYF	TGTGCCATCAGTGACAGTAGGCGGGATATGTACGAGCAGTACTTC	TRBV10-3	TRBJ2-7	NA	15	NA
CASSLAGGAGGYTF	TGTGCCAGCAGCCTTGCAGGGGGCGCAGGTGGCTACACCTTC	TRBV12-3/TRBV12-4	TRBJ1-2	TRBD1	14	many
CASSGAGTSGTGEQFF	TGTGCCAGCAGCGGCGCAGGGACTAGCGGGACCGGTGAGCAGTTCTTC	TRBV11-2	TRBJ2-1	TRBD2	16	many
CASSVTKNTEAFF	TGTGCCAGCAGCGTGACCAAAAACACTGAAGCTTTCTTT	TRBV27	TRBJ1-1	NA	13	few
CASSSQGTPTHRELFF	TGTGCCAGCAGCTCACAGGGAACCCCTACCCACCGGGAGCTGTTTTTT	TRBV5-6	TRBJ2-2	NA	16	few
CASSIKRDYGYTF	TGTGCCAGTAGTATTAAGAGGGACTATGGCTACACCTTC	TRBV19	TRBJ1-2	NA	13	NA
CASRIPSGQGSAEAFF	TGTGCCAGCAGGATCCCCTCTGGACAGGGGTCGGCTGAAGCTTTCTTT	TRBV28	TRBJ1-1	TRBD1	16	many
CAVTTGLSNEQFF	TGTGCCGTCACTACAGGGCTTAGCAATGAGCAGTTCTTC	TRBV6-1	TRBJ2-1	NA	13	NA